This T cell receptor (beta chain) is from a study of cytomegalovirus exposure and HLA in healthy donors. The PCR was carried out with 60 Vbeta primers and 13 Jbeta primers. Assay used: immunoSEQ multiplex PCR; TCRdb lists only in-frame clones, some missing. Seen here are some 220,000 clones, around four fifths observed once, and the top ten hold around 2.9%. About this clone itself: Its target is not known.

Study results and caveats: Previous analysis showed most TCR beta V segments were productive about 87% or about 30% of the time.

This receptor was taken from a woman aged 55-75 years in good health and CMV-seropositive. What was sequenced was PBMCs.

Here the CDR3 reads CASSPGLADVQETQYF. The CDR3 DNA follows: TGCGCCAGCAGCCCGGGACTAGCGGATGTACAAGAGACCCAGTACTTC. The chain joins TRBV5-1 to TRBJ2-5; 11 bases agree with TRBD2. The V segment lost 4 bases and the J segment 2 bases; nucleotides outside the gene matches: 7. The CDR3 has 16 amino acids. Germline-derived CDR1 and CDR2 are SGHRS and YFSETQ.